This T cell receptor beta chain is from a study of blood T cell repertoires in COVID-19. Study-wide background: Sources were T cells, B-cell-depleted T cells, or PBMCs; the material itself was cDNA or gDNA.

This clone was seen more than once but under ten times. The CDR3 length is 13 residues. V gave up 5 bases and J gave up 5 bases; unmatched junction bases: 3. Germline CDR1 KGHSH, CDR2 LQKENI. The authors' processing: Amplification with reference gene primers provided the estimates of nucleated cell counts. The repertoire was sequenced with immunoSEQ multiplex PCR; TCRdb's copy has only in-frame clones and lacks some. For V, J and clone size, that table is used; D and trimming come from the DNA. Counted here are about 140,000 clones, 65% to 80% occurring once; the ten biggest clones make up around 3.3%.

The genes are TRBV18 and TRBJ2-7; 10 nucleotides align to TRBD2. Sequenced input: peripheral blood. The source of this sequence is a man aged 55 to 70 with acute or convalescent COVID-19. The CDR3 loop is CASSTTSGHEQYF. The CDR3 nucleotides read TGTGCCAGCTCAACGACTAGCGGGCACGAGCAGTACTTC.